The 22 T cell receptor beta chains given below trace back to one sample, sequenced in a study of beta chain features in type 1 diabetes (dated by TCRdb to about 2018). The library was prepared using the immunoSEQ multiplex PCR assay. The High Capacity cDNA Reverse Transcription Kit was used to reverse transcribe all of the isolated RNA, meaning that expressed TCRB transcripts were what got sequenced. TCRdb took over this immuneACCESS table, retaining in-frame rearrangements with V and J assigned. Such tables are incomplete; in checked studies, under half of the missing clones stem from an unresolved V gene, and the remainder is unexplained. The sample table contains 150,000 to 190,000 clones; only one count was recorded for about 7.3% of them. Nearly 0.65% of the sample is in the top ten clones. The source material was central memory CD4+ T cells from blood. Every receptor here comes from a man in his late teens or twenties in good health.

This clone was counted a few times. The rearrangement links TRBV27 to TRBJ1-6; the D is unclear. The CDR3 has 16 residues. Germline V gene data show CDR1 as MNHEY and CDR2 as SMNVEV (reference sequence). Trimming shortened V by 7 bases and J by 2 bases, and 15 bases separated the two germline ends. CDR3 DNA: TGTGCCAGCAAGATCCGACCTGAGGCCTATAATTCACCCCTCCACTTT. It encodes CASKIRPEAYNSPLHF.

This clone was seen a few times. The rearrangement joins TRBV7-6 to TRBJ1-2; 9 nucleotides agree with TRBD1. The CDR3 sequence is 13 residues long. The junction had 4 bases not matched to a gene; V was cut back by 3 bases and J by 8 bases. In germline, CDR1 is SGHVS, CDR2 FNYEAQ. In DNA, the CDR3 is TGTGCCAGCAGCTTGCGACAGGGGGACGGCTACACCTTC. It encodes CASSLRQGDGYTF.

V and J are TRBV6-5 and TRBJ1-3; weak D call: TRBD1 (6 bases). The germline V gene has CDR1 MNHEY and CDR2 SVGAGI. Trimming stripped 6 bases from V and 0 bases from J, with 9 bases between. This CDR3 region has 14 residues. CDR3 region: CASRSDSSGNTIYF. DNA of the CDR3: TGTGCCAGCAGATCGGACAGCTCTGGAAACACCATATATTTT.

In its sample, this clone was seen many times. The rearrangement joins TRBV30 to TRBJ1-2; no reliable D call. Between the trimmed V and J ends, which lost 2 bases and 4 bases, there was a span of 8 bases. This CDR3 has 12 residues. Germline V gene data show CDR1 as GTSNPN and CDR2 as SVGIG (reference sequence). CDR3 DNA: TGTGCCTGGAGTTGGGCAGGCTATGGCTACACCTTC. This translates into CAWSWAGYGYTF.

The rearrangement joins TRBV6-5 to TRBJ2-1; 11 bases line up with TRBD2. The germline V gene has CDR1 MNHEY and CDR2 SVGAGI. Trimming cost V 5 bases and J 8 bases; bases outside gene matches: 8. CDR3 size: 15 residues. The CDR3 nucleotides are TGTGCCAGCAGTAATCTAGCGGGGGGTGGGGATGAGCAGTTCTTC. It specifies CASSNLAGGGDEQFF.

This clone was counted at least ten times. V usage is TRBV19 and J usage is TRBJ1-5; 7 bases match TRBD1. Germline CDR1 is LNHDA and CDR2 is SQIVND (reference sequence). This CDR3 contains 17 residues. Trimming removed 5 bases from V and 1 base from J; junction bases left unmatched: 11. CDR3 sequence reads: CASSGDKTGPSNQPQHF. CDR3 sequence (DNA): TGTGCCAGTAGTGGCGACAAGACAGGGCCAAGCAATCAGCCCCAGCATTTT. Full variable domain (missing parts from reference TRBV19 and TRBJ1-5): DGGITQSPKYLFRKEGQNVTLSCEQNLNHDAMYWYRQDPGQGLRLIYYSQIVNDFQKGDIAEGYSVSREKKESFPLTVTSAQKNPTAFYLCASSGDKTGPSNQPQHFGDGTRLSIL.

The sample holds a few counts of this clone. This chain links TRBV12-5 with TRBJ1-1; D ambiguous. Between the trimmed V and J ends, which lost 2 bases and 3 bases, there was a span of 7 bases. CDR1 is LGHNT, CDR2 FRNRAP, per germline. The CDR3 covers 13 residues. This CDR3 is CASGLNEDTEAFF. CDR3 DNA: TGTGCTAGTGGTTTGAATGAGGACACTGAAGCTTTCTTT.

V and J are TRBV7-2 and TRBJ2-1; TRBD1 matches 8 bases. CDR1 and CDR2 from the germline V gene are SGHTA and FQGNSA. The CDR3 covers 15 residues. The V gene end was trimmed by 3 bases and the J gene end by 6 bases; junction bases not matched to a gene: 7. The CDR3 nucleotides read TGTGCCAGCAGCTTCGTGACGGACAGGGTCAATGAGCAGTTCTTC. Protein product: CASSFVTDRVNEQFF.

The chain employs TRBV5-1 and TRBJ1-2; 8 bases are shared with TRBD1. Unmatched junction bases numbered 8, after V lost 4 bases and J lost 3 bases. The CDR3 has 15 amino acids. Per germline, CDR1 SGHRS and CDR2 YFSETQ. CDR3 DNA: TGCGCCAGCAGCCCTTCCGGGACAGGCTACTATGGCTACACCTTC. Translating it yields CASSPSGTGYYGYTF. The full variable domain, its missing parts supplied by reference TRBV5-1 and TRBJ1-2, is KAGVTQTPRYLIKTRGQQVTLSCSPISGHRSVSWYQQTPGQGLQFLFEYFSETQRNKGNFPGRFSGRQFSNSRSEMNVSTLELGDSALYLCASSPSGTGYYGYTFGSGTRLTVV.

The V and J genes are TRBV6-6 and TRBJ1-5; D is undetermined. The CDR3 loop spans 13 amino acids. Trimming shortened V by 6 bases and J by 4 bases, and 10 bases separated the two germline ends. Germline loops: CDR1 MNHNY, CDR2 SVGAGI (reference sequence). The CDR3 DNA sequence: TGTGCCAGCAGACCCGACGGGAATCAGCCCCAGCATTTT. Protein product: CASRPDGNQPQHF.

There are many counts of this clone. This chain links TRBV29-1 with TRBJ1-5; D remains ambiguous. The ends were cut back, 4 bases at V and 5 bases at J, with 9 bases in the middle. There are 12 residues in the CDR3. Germline V gene lookup returns CDR1 SQVTM and CDR2 ANQGSEA. The CDR3 DNA sequence: TGCAGCGTTGGACATCTGGATCAGCCCCAGCATTTT. Encoded protein: CSVGHLDQPQHF.

This clone showed up just a few times. The J gene is TRBJ1-2, the V gene TRBV9; perhaps TRBD1 as D (6 bases). Germline loops: CDR1 SGDLS, CDR2 YYNGEE. V dropped 7 bases and J dropped 6 bases, with 16 bases sitting between them. The CDR3 loop spans 13 amino acids. This CDR3 reads CASSLQGLNGYTF. DNA for the CDR3: TGTGCCAGCTCCCTACAGGGTCTAAATGGCTACACCTTC.

This clone was recorded a few times. The chain is built from TRBV6-5 and TRBJ2-1; TRBD1 matches 7 bases. This CDR3 has 15 amino acids. In germline, CDR1 is MNHEY, CDR2 SVGAGI. Trimming took 6 bases from V and 2 from J; bases not matched to a gene: 7. CDR3 residues: CASSLTGRTYNEQFF. The DNA for the CDR3 is TGTGCCAGCAGCCTGACAGGGCGGACCTACAATGAGCAGTTCTTC.

This clone has a handful of counts. The chain has TRBV10-3 and TRBJ2-7, with a possible D match to TRBD2 (6 bases). The CDR3 sequence is 12 residues long. With 4 bases removed from V and 3 bases from J, the gap between germline ends came to 7 bases. CDR1 is ENHRY and CDR2 is SYGVKD in the germline V gene. The CDR3 region is CAISVGGYEQYF. CDR3 nucleotides: TGTGCCATCAGTGTCGGGGGCTACGAGCAGTACTTC.

The chain links TRBV7-8 to TRBJ2-1; 9 positions agree with TRBD2. Trimming took 4 bases from V and 10 from J; bases not matched to a gene: 8. This CDR3 region has 14 residues. The V gene's germline CDR1 is SGHVS and CDR2 FQNEAQ. The CDR3 spells CASSWVAGAGEQFF. The CDR3 nucleotides read TGTGCCAGCAGCTGGGTAGCGGGAGCGGGGGAGCAGTTCTTC.

V and J are TRBV29-1 and TRBJ2-1; possible D gene TRBD2, 5 bases. The V end was cut by 5 bases, the J end by 8 bases, with 16 bases between. This CDR3 is 13 amino acids long. The germline CDR1 and CDR2 sequences are SQVTM and ANQGSEA. DNA of the CDR3: TGCAGCGTTTACTCCGGGAACATCGATGAGCAGTTCTTC. Translation gives CSVYSGNIDEQFF.

There are a few counts of this clone. This chain joins TRBV7-2 and TRBJ2-3, with a possible D match to TRBD2 (5 bases). Trimming cost V 5 bases and J 5 bases, with 11 bases left between them. This CDR3 region has 13 residues. Germline-derived CDR1 and CDR2 are SGHTA and FQGNSA. The CDR3 region has the DNA TGTGCCAGCAGCACAACTAGGCAAGATACGCAGTATTTT. Protein product: CASSTTRQDTQYF.

The genes are TRBV2 and TRBJ2-7, with 9 bases fitting TRBD1. CDR3 size: 15 residues. The germline V gene encodes CDR1 SNHLY and CDR2 FYNNEI. The V gene end was trimmed by 6 bases and the J gene end by 5 bases; junction bases not matched to a gene: 11. The CDR3 spells CASRVGTGYANEQYF. The CDR3 bases are TGTGCCAGCAGGGTTGGGACAGGGTACGCCAACGAGCAGTACTTC.

The chain has TRBV18 and TRBJ2-7, with a possible D match to TRBD1 (6 bases). Trimming stripped 6 bases from V and 5 bases from J, with 14 bases between. CDR3 length: 13 amino acids. The germline V gene has CDR1 KGHSH and CDR2 LQKENI. CDR3 bases: TGTGCCAGCTCCCGGACCCGGACAGACGAGCAGTACTTC. Translation gives CASSRTRTDEQYF.

V is TRBV5-1 and J is TRBJ2-3, with D perhaps TRBD1 (5 bases). Germline lookup yields CDR1 SGHRS and CDR2 YFSETQ. V lost 2 bases to trimming and J lost 0 bases, with 10 bases between them. This CDR3 has 15 amino acids. The CDR3 protein is CASSFQGTSTDTQYF. The CDR3 DNA reads TGCGCCAGCAGCTTCCAGGGCACTAGCACAGATACGCAGTATTTT.

The V call is TRBV5-6, the J call TRBJ2-7, with 7 positions matching TRBD1. V lost 1 base, J lost 0 bases, and 13 bases stayed unmatched. This CDR3 comprises 18 residues. Germline CDR1 SGHDT, CDR2 YYEEEE. The CDR3 loop is CASSLWYSTTGTSYEQYF. CDR3 nucleotides: TGTGCCAGCAGCTTGTGGTATTCGACGACAGGGACCTCCTACGAGCAGTACTTC.

The CDR3 here is CASSFRSGVAGELFF. The CDR3 DNA sequence: TGTGCCAGCAGCTTCAGATCAGGGGTGGCCGGGGAGCTGTTTTTT. The chain links TRBV7-2 to TRBJ2-2, with a weak D call TRBD1 (6 bases). Trimming left V 3 bases short and J 6 bases short, with 14 bases between. Per germline, CDR1 SGHTA and CDR2 FQGNSA. The CDR3 is 15 residues long.